The 7 T cell receptor beta chains below were found in one sample sequenced in a study of cytomegalovirus exposure and HLA in healthy donors. The PCR ran on 60 Vbeta and 13 Jbeta primers. The repertoire was sequenced with immunoSEQ multiplex PCR; TCRdb's copy has only in-frame clones and lacks some. Of 80,000 to 95,000 clones detected, about 79% appear once; the ten largest clones hold under 6%. The sample taken for sequencing was PBMCs. The receptor set was obtained from a man aged 18 to 30 in good health and CMV-seropositive.

The chain combines TRBV7-9 with TRBJ2-3; possibly TRBD1 for D (5 bases). Trimming removed 5 bases from V and 4 bases from J, with 19 bases in between. From germline, CDR1 is SEHNR and CDR2 FQNEAQ (reference sequence). CDR3 length: 16 residues. CDR3 coding DNA: TGTGCCAGCAGCACTACAGGAAAAGGGCGATCAGATACGCAGTATTTT. This codes for CASSTTGKGRSDTQYF.

This clone has just one count. CDR3 sequence reads: CRGRTGGSETQYF. The CDR3 coding sequence is TGCAGGGGTCGAACAGGGGGCTCAGAGACCCAGTACTTC. The rearrangement uses TRBV29-1 and TRBJ2-5; 9 nucleotides agree with TRBD1. Germline CDR1 is SQVTM and CDR2 is ANQGSEA. This CDR3 region has 13 residues.

This clone came up a few times. This chain uses TRBV6-5 with TRBJ2-7; perhaps TRBD2 as D (6 bases). The CDR3 has 14 residues. CDR1 and CDR2 (germline): MNHEY, SVGAGI. With 6 bases removed from V and 4 bases from J, the gap between germline ends came to 16 bases. The CDR3 DNA reads TGTGCCAGCAGAGAGCCGGGACTCAGATACGAGCAGTACTTC. Translated: CASREPGLRYEQYF.

This clone showed up just once. V is TRBV5-1 and J is TRBJ2-7, with D perhaps TRBD2 (6 bases). CDR1 and CDR2 from the germline V gene are SGHRS and YFSETQ. The V end was cut by 4 bases, the J end by 0 bases, with 11 bases between. CDR3 length: 14 amino acids. The chain's CDR3 is CASSPTSPSYEQYF. CDR3 DNA: TGCGCCAGCAGCCCAACTAGCCCCTCCTACGAGCAGTACTTC.

This sequence joins TRBV29-1 and TRBJ2-1; 7 bases match TRBD2. The germline CDR1 and CDR2 sequences are SQVTM and ANQGSEA. This CDR3 is 15 amino acids long. V dropped 6 bases and J dropped 4; count of bases not matched to a gene: 12. CDR3 coding DNA: TGCAGCGTCCCGGCTAGCGGACTGGGTTACAATGAGCAGTTCTTC. The encoded protein is CSVPASGLGYNEQFF.

This rearrangement joins TRBV5-1 to TRBJ2-1, with 10 nucleotides matching TRBD2. V lost 4 bases, J lost 8 bases, and 6 bases stayed unmatched. Germline loops: CDR1 SGHRS, CDR2 YFSETQ. The CDR3 contains 14 residues. This CDR3 reads CASSGLAEIDEQFF. The DNA of the CDR3 is TGCGCCAGCAGCGGACTAGCGGAGATTGATGAGCAGTTCTTC.

The chain links TRBV7-8 to TRBJ2-5; the D gene is possibly TRBD2 (6 bases). Trimming shortened V by 5 bases and J by 5 bases, and 18 bases separated the two germline ends. The CDR3 consists of 15 residues. Germline V gene sequence: CDR1 SGHVS, CDR2 FQNEAQ. CDR3 nucleotides: TGTGCCAGCAGCCACGGGACCTGGGAGGTCGAGACCCAGTACTTC. Its protein product is CASSHGTWEVETQYF.